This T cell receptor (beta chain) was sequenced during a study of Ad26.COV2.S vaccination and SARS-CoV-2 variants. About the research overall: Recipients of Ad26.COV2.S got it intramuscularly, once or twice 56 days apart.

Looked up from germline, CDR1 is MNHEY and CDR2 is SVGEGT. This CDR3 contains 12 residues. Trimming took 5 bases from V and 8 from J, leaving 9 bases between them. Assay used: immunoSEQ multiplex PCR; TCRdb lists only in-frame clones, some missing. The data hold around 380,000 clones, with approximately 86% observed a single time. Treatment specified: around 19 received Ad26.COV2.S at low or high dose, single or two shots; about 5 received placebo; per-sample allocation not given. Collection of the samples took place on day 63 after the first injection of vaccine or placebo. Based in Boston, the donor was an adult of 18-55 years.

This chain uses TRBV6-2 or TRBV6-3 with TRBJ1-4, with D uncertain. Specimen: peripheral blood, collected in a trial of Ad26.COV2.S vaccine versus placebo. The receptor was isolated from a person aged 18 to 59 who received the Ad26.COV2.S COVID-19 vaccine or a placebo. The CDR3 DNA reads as TGTGCCAGCAGTAACGAAAAGGAAAAACTGTTTTTT. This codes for CASSNEKEKLFF.